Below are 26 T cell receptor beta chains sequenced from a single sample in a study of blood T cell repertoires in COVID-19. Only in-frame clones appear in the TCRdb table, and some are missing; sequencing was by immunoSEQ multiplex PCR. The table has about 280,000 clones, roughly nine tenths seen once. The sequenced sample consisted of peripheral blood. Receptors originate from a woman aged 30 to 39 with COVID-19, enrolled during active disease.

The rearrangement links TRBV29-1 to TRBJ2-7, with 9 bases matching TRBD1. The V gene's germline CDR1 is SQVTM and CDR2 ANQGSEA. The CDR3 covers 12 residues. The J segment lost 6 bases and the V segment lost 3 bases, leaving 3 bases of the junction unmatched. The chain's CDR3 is CSVEQTGGEQYF. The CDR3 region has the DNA TGCAGCGTTGAGCAGACAGGGGGCGAGCAGTACTTC.

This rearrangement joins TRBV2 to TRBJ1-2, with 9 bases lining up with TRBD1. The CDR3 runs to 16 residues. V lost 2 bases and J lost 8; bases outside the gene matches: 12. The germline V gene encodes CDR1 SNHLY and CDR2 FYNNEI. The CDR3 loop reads CASSEWDRDRVGGYTF. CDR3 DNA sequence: TGTGCCAGCAGTGAATGGGACCGGGACAGGGTTGGGGGCTACACCTTC.

CDR3 in DNA: TGCGCCAGCAGCTTCACCTCGACCCGGGACTATGGCTACACCTTC. Translated, it gives CASSFTSTRDYGYTF. The chain uses TRBV5-1 and TRBJ1-2, with D unresolved. The CDR3 totals 15 residues. The germline V gene encodes CDR1 SGHRS and CDR2 YFSETQ. Trimming removed 2 bases from V and 3 bases from J, with 14 bases in between.

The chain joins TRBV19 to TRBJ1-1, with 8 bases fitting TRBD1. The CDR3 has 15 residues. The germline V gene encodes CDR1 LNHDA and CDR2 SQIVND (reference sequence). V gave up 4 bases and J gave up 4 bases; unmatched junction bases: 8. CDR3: CASSTIDRGGTEAFF. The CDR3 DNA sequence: TGTGCCAGTAGTACCATAGACAGGGGAGGCACTGAAGCTTTCTTT.

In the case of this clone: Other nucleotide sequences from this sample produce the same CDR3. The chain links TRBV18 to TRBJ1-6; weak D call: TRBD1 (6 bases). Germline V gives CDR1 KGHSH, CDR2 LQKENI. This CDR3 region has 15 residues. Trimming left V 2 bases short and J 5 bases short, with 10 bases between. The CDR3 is CASSPGRGHNSPLHF. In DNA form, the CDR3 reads TGTGCCAGCTCACCAGGCAGGGGTCATAATTCACCCCTCCACTTT.

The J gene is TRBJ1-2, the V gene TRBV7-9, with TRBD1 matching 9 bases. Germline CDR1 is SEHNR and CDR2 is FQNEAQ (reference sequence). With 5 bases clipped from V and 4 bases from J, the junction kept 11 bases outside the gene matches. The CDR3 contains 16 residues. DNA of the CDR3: TGTGCCAGCAGCCCCCGACGGACAGGGGCATTCTATGGCTACACCTTC. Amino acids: CASSPRRTGAFYGYTF. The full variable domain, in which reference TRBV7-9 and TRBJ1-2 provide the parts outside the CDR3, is DTGVSQNPRHKITKRGQNVTFRCDPISEHNRLYWYRQTLGQGPEFLTYFQNEAQLEKSRLLSDRFSAERPKGSFSTLEIQRTEQGDSAMYLCASSPRRTGAFYGYTFGSGTRLTVV.

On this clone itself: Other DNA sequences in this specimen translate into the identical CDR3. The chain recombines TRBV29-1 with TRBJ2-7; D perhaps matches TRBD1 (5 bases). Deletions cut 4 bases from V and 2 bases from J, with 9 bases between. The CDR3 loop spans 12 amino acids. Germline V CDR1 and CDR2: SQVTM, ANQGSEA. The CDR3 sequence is CSVGQGTYEQYF. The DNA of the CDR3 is TGCAGCGTTGGGCAGGGAACCTACGAGCAGTACTTC.

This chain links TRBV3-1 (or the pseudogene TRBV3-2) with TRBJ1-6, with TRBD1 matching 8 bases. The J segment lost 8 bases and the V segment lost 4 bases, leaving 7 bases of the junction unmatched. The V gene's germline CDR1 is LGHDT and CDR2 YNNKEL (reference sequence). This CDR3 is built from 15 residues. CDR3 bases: TGTGCCAGCAGCCCACGGACAGGGCAGGATTCACCCCTCCACTTT. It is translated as CASSPRTGQDSPLHF.

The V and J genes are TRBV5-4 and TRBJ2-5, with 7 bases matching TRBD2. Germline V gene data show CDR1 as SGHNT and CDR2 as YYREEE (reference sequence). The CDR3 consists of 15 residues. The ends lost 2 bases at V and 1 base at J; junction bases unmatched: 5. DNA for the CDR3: TGTGCCAGCAGCTTCGCGGGGGACCTCCAAGAGACCCAGTACTTC. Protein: CASSFAGDLQETQYF.

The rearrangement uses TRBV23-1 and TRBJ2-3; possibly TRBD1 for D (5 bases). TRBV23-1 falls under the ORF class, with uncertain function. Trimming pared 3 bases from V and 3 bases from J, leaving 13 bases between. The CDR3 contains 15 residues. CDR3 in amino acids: CASSQSDRATDTQYF. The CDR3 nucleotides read TGCGCCAGCAGTCAGTCTGACAGAGCAACAGATACGCAGTATTTT.

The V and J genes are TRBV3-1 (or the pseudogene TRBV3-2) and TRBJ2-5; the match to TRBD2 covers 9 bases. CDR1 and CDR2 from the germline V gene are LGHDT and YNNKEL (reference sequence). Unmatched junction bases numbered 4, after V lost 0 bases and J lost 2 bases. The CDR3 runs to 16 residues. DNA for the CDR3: TGTGCCAGCAGCCAAGATCTAGCGGGGTGGCAAGAGACCCAGTACTTC. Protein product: CASSQDLAGWQETQYF.

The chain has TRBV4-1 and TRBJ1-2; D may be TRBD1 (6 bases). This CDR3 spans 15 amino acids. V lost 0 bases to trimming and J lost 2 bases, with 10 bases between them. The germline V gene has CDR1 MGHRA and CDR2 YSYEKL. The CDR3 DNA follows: TGCGCCAGCAGCCAAGACCCCGGACAGAACTATGGCTACACCTTC. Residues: CASSQDPGQNYGYTF.

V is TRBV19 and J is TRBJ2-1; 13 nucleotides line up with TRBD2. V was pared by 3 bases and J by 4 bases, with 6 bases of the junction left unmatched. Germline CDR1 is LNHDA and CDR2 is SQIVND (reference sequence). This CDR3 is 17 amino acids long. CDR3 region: CASSIPGLAGVYNEQFF. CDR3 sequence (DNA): TGTGCCAGTAGTATCCCCGGACTAGCGGGGGTTTACAATGAGCAGTTCTTC. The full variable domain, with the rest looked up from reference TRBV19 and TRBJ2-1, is DGGITQSPKYLFRKEGQNVTLSCEQNLNHDAMYWYRQDPGQGLRLIYYSQIVNDFQKGDIAEGYSVSREKKESFPLTVTSAQKNPTAFYLCASSIPGLAGVYNEQFFGPGTRLTVL.

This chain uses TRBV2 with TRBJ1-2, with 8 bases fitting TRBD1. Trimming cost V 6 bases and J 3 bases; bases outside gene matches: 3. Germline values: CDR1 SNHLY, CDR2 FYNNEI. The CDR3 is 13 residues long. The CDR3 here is CASRDRAYYGYTF. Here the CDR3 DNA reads TGTGCCAGCAGGGACAGGGCTTACTATGGCTACACCTTC. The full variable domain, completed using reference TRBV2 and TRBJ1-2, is EPEVTQTPSHQVTQMGQEVILRCVPISNHLYFYWYRQILGQKVEFLVSFYNNEISEKSEIFDDQFSVERPDGSNFTLKIRSTKLEDSAMYFCASRDRAYYGYTFGSGTRLTVV.

The CDR3 coding sequence is TGTGCCTCCAAACTTCTTAACTATGGCTACACCTTC. Translation: CASKLLNYGYTF. The chain has TRBV6-5 and TRBJ1-2; D ambiguous. The CDR3 extends over 12 amino acids. The germline V gene encodes CDR1 MNHEY and CDR2 SVGAGI. V was cut by 11 bases and J by 1 base, with 11 bases left in between.

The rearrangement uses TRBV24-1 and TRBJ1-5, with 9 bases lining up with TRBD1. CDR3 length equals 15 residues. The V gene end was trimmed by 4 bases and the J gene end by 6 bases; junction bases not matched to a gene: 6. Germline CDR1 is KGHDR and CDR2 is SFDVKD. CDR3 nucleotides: TGTGCCACCAGTGACGACAGGGGGTTCAGTCAGCCCCAGCATTTT. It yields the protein CATSDDRGFSQPQHF.

CDR3 residues: CASSNGGIGEKLFF. As DNA, the CDR3 is TGTGCCAGCAGCAACGGGGGTATCGGTGAAAAACTGTTTTTT. V is TRBV3-1 (or the pseudogene TRBV3-2) and J is TRBJ1-4, with D possibly being TRBD1 (5 bases). The CDR3 has 14 residues. Germline values: CDR1 LGHDT, CDR2 YNNKEL (reference sequence). Trimming removed 5 bases from V and 7 bases from J, with 14 bases in between.

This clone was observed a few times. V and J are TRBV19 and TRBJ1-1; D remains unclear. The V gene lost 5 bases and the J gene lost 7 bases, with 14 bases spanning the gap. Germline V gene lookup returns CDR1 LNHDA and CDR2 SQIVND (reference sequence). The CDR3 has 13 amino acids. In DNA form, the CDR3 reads TGTGCCAGTAGTCTCACAATGGAGATTGAAGCTTTCTTT. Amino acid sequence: CASSLTMEIEAFF.

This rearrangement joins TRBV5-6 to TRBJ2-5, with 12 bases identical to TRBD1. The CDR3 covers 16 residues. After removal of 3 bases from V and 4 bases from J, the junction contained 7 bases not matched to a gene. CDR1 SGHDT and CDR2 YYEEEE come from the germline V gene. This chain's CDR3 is CASSSGTGGWGETQYF. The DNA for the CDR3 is TGTGCCAGCAGCTCTGGGACAGGGGGCTGGGGAGAGACCCAGTACTTC.

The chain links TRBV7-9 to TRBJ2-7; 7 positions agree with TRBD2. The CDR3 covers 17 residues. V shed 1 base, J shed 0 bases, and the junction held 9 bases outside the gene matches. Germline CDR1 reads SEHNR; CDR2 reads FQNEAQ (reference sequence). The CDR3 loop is CASSLVSTSESSYEQYF. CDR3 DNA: TGTGCCAGCAGCTTAGTGTCAACTAGCGAGAGCTCCTACGAGCAGTACTTC.

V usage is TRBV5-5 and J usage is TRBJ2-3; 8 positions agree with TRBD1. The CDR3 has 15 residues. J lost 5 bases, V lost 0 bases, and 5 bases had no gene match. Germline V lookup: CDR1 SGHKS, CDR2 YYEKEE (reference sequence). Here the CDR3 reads CASSLAGGAKDTQYF. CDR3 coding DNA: TGTGCCAGCAGCTTGGCAGGGGGCGCGAAAGATACGCAGTATTTT.

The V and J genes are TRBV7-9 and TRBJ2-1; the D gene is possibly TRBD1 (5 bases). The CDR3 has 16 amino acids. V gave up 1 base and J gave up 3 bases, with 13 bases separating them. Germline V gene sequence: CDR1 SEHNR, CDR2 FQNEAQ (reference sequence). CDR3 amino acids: CASSLGSTERYNEQFF. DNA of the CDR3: TGTGCCAGCAGCTTAGGGTCGACAGAACGCTACAATGAGCAGTTCTTC.

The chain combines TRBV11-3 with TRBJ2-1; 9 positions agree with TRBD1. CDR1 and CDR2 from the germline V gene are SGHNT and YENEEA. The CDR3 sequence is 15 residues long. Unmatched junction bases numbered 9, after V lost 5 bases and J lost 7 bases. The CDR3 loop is CASSPRPGTGNEQFF. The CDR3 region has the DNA TGTGCCAGCAGCCCACGTCCCGGGACAGGGAATGAGCAGTTCTTC.

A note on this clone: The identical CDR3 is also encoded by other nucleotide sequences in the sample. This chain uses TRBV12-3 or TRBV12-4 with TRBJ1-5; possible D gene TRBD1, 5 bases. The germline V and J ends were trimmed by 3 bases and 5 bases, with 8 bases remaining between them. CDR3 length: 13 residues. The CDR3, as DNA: TGTGCCAGCAGTTTGGGGGGGGATCAGCCCCAGCATTTT. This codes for CASSLGGDQPQHF.

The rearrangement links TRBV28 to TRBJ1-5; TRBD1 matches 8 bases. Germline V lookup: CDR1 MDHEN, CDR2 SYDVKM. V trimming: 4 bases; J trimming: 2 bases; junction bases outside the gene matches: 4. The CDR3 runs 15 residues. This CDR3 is CASSSATGGNQPQHF. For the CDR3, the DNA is TGTGCCAGCAGTTCAGCGACAGGGGGCAATCAGCCCCAGCATTTT.

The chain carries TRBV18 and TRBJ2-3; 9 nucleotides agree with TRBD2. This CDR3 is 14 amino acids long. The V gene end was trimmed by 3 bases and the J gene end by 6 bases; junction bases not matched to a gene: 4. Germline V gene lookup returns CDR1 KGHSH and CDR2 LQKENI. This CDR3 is CASSPGTSPDTQYF. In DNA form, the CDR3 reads TGTGCCAGCTCACCTGGGACTAGCCCCGATACGCAGTATTTT.